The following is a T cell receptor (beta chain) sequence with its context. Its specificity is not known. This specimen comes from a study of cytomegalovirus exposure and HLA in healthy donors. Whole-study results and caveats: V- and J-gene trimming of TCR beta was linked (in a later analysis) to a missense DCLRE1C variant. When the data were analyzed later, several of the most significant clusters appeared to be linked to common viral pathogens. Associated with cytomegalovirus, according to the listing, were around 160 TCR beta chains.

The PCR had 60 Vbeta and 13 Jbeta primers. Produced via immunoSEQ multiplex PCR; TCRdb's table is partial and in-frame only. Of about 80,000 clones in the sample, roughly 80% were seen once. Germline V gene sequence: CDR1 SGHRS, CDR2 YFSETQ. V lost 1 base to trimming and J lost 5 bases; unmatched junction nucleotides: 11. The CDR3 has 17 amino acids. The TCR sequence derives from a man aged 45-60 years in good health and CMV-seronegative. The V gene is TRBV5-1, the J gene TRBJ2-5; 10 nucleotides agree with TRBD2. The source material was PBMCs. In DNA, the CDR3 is TGCGCCAGCAGCTTGCGGGGCCTAACGGGACTAGCGGAGACCCAGTACTTC. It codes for CASSLRGLTGLAETQYF.